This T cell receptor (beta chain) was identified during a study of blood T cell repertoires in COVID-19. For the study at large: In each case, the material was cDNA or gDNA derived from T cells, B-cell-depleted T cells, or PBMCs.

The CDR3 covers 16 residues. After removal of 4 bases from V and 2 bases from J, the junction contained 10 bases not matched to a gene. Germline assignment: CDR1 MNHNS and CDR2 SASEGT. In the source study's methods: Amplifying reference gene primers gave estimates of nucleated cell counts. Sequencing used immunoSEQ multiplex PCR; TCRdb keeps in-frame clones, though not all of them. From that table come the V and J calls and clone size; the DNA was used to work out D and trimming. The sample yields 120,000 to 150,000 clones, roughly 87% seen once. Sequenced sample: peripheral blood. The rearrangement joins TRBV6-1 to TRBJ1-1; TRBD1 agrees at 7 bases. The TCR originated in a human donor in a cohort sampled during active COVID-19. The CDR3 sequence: CASSVQPGTANTEAFF. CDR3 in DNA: TGTGCCAGCAGTGTACAACCCGGGACAGCCAACACTGAAGCTTTCTTT.